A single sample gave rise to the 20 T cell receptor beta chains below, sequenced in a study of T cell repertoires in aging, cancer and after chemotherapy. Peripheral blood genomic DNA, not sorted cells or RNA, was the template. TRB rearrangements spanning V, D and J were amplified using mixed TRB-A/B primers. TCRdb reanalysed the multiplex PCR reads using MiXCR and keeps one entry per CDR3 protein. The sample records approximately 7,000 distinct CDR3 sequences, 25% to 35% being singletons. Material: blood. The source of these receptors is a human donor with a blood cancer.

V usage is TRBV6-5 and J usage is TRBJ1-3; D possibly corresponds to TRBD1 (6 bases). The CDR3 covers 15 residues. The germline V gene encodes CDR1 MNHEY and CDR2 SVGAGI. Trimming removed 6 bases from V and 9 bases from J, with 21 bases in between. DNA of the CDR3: TGTGCCAGCAGCTCCTGGACAGCCAGTTCAGGCACCATATATTTT. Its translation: CASSSWTASSGTIYF.

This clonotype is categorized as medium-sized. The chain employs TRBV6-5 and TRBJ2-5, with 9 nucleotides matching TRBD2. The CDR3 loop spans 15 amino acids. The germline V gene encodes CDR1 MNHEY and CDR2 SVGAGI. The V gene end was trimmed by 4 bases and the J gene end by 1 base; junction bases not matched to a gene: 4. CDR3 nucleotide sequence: TGTGCCAGCAGTTCCCAGCGGGGGGCCCAAGAGACCCAGTACTTC. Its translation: CASSSQRGAQETQYF.

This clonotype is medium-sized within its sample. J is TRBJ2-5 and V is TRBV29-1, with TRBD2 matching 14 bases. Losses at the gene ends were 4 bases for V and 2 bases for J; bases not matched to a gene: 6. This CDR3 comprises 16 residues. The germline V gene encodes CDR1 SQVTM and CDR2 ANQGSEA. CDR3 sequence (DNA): TGCAGCGTTGCCCTTGGGACTAGCGGGGGACAAGAGACCCAGTACTTC. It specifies CSVALGTSGGQETQYF. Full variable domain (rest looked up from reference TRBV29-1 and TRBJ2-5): SAVISQKPSRDICQRGTSLTIQCQVDSQVTMMFWYRQQPGQSLTLIATANQGSEATYESGFVIDKFPISRPNLTFSTLTVSNMSPEDSSIYLCSVALGTSGGQETQYFGPGTRLLVL.

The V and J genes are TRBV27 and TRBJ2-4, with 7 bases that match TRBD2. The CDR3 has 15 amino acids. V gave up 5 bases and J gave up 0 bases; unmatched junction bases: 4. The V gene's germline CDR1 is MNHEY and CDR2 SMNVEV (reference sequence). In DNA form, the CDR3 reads TGTGCCAGCAGTCCGGGGGGACTAGCCAAAAACATTCAGTACTTC. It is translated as CASSPGGLAKNIQYF.

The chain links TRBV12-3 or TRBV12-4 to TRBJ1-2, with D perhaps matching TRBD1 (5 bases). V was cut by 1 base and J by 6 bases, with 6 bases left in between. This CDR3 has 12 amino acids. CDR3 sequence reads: CASSLGGDGYTF. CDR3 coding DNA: TGTGCCAGCAGTTTAGGGGGGGATGGCTACACCTTC.

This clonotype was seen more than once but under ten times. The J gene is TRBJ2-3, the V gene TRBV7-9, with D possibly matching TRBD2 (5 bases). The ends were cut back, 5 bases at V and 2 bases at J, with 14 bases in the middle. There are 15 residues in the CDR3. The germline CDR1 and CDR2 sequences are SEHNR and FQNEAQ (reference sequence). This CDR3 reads CASSQLGRATDTQYF. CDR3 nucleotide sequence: TGTGCCAGCAGCCAACTAGGGCGGGCCACAGATACGCAGTATTTT.

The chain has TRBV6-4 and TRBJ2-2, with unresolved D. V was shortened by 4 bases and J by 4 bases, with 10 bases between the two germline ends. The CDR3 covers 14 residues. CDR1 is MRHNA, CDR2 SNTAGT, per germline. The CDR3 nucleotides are TGTGCCAGCAGTGCGACCCCTGGCACCGGGGAGCTGTTTTTT. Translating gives CASSATPGTGELFF.

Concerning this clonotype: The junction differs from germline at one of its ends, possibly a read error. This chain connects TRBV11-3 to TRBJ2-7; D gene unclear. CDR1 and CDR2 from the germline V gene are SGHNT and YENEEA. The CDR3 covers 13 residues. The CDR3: CASSPGPFYEQYF. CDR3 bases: TGCGCCAGCAGCCCCGGGCCATTCTACGAGCAGTACTTC.

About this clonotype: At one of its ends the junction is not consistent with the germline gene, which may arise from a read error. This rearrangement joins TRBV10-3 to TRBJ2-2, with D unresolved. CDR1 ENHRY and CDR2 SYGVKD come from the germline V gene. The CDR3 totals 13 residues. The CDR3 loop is CDISESSAGELFF. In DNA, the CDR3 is TGTGACATCAGTGAGTCTTCAGCCGGGGAGCTGTTTTTT.

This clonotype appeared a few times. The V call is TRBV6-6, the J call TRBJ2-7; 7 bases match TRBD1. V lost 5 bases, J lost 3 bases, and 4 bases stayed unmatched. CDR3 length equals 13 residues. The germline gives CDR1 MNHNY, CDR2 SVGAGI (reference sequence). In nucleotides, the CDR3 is TGTGCCAGCAGTCGGGACAGCCGCTACGAGCAGTACTTC. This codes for CASSRDSRYEQYF.

The CDR3: CASSLGSAGRGTDTQYF. The CDR3 region has the DNA TGTGCCAGCAGCTTAGGGTCGGCAGGCAGGGGAACAGATACGCAGTATTTT. V usage is TRBV5-6 and J usage is TRBJ2-3, with TRBD1 as a possible D gene (6 bases). The V and J ends lost 2 bases and 3 bases respectively, with 19 bases between them. Germline V gene lookup returns CDR1 SGHDT and CDR2 YYEEEE. This CDR3 comprises 17 residues.

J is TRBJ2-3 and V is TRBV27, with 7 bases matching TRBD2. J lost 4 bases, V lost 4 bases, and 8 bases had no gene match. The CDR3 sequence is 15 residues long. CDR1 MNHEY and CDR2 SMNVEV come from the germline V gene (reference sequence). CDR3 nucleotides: TGTGCCAGCAGTTCCAGCGGGGAGGTGGCAGATACGCAGTATTTT. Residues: CASSSSGEVADTQYF.

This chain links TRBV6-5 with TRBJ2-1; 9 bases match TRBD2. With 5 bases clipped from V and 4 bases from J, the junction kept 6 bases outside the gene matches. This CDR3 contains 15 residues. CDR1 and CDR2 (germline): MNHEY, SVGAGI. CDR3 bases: TGTGCCAGCAGTGAGCGGCTAGCGGGGTACAATGAGCAGTTCTTC. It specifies CASSERLAGYNEQFF.

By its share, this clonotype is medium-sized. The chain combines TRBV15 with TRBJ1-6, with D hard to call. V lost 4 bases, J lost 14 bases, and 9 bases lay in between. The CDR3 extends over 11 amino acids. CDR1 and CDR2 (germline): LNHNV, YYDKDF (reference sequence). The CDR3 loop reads CATSNGPTLHF. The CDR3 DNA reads TGTGCCACCAGCAACGGACCCACCCTCCACTTT.

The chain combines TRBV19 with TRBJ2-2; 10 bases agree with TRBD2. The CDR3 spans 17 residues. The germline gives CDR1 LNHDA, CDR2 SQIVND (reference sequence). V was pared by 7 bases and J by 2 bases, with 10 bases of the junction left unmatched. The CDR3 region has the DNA TGTGCCAGTAAAGGGCTAGCGGGGGTGGTCAACACCGGGGAGCTGTTTTTT. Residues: CASKGLAGVVNTGELFF.

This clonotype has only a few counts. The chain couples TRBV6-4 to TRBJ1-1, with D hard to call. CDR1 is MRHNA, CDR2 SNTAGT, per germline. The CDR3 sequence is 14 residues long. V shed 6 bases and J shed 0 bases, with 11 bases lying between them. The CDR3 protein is CASSEEHMNTEAFF. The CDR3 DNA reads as TGTGCCAGCAGCGAAGAGCACATGAACACTGAAGCTTTCTTT.

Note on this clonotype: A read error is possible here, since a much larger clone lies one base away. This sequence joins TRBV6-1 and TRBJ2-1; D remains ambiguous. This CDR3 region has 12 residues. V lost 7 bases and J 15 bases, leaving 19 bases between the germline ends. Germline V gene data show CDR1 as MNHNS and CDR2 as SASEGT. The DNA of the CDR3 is TGTGCCAGCATCCGACTTGGGTCAGAGTGGTTCTTC. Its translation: CASIRLGSEWFF.

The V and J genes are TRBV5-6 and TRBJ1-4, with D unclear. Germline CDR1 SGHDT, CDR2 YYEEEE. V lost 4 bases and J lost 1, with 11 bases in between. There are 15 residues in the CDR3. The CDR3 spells CASSQEKGTNEKLFF. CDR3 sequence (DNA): TGTGCCAGCAGCCAAGAAAAGGGAACTAATGAAAAACTGTTTTTT. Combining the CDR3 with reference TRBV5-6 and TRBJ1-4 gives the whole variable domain DAGVTQSPTHLIKTRGQQVTLRCSPKSGHDTVSWYQQALGQGPQFIFQYYEEEERQRGNFPDRFSGHQFPNYSSELNVNALLLGDSALYLCASSQEKGTNEKLFFGSGTQLSVL.

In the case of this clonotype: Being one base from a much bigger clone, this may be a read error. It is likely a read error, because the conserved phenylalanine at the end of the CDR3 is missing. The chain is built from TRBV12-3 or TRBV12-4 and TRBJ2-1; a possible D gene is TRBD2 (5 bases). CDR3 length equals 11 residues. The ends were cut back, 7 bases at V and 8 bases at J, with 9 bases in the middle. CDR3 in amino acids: CASTTGDEQFL. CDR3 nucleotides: TGTGCCAGCACCACCGGGGATGAGCAGTTCCTC.

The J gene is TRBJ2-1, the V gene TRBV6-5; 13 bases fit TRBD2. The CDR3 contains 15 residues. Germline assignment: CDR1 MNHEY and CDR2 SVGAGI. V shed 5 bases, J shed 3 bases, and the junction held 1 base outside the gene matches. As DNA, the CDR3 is TGTGCCAGCAGTGGGACTAGCGGGGTCTACAATGAGCAGTTCTTC. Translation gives CASSGTSGVYNEQFF.